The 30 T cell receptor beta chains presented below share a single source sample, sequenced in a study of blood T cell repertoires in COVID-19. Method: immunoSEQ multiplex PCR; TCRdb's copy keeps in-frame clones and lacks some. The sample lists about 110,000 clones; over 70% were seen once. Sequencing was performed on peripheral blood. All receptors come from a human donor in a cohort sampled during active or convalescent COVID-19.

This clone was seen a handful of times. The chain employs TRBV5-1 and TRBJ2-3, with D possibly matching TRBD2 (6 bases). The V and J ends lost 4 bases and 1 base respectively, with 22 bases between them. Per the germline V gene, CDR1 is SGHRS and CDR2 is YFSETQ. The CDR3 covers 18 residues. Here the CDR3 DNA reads TGCGCCAGCAGCCGACGACCAGTTGCAGGCGGGGGCACAGATACGCAGTATTTT. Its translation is CASSRRPVAGGGTDTQYF.

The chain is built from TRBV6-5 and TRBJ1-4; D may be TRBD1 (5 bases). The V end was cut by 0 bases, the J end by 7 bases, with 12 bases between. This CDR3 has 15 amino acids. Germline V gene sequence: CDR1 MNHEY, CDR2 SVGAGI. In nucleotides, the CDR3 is TGTGCCAGCAGTTACTCGGGGCAGATTGGTGAAAAACTGTTTTTT. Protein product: CASSYSGQIGEKLFF.

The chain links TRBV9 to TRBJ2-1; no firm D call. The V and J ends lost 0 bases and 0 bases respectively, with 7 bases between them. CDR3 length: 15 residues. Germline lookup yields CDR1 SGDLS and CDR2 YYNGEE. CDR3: CASSVDVSSYNEQFF. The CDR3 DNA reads TGTGCCAGCAGCGTAGACGTGAGCTCCTACAATGAGCAGTTCTTC.

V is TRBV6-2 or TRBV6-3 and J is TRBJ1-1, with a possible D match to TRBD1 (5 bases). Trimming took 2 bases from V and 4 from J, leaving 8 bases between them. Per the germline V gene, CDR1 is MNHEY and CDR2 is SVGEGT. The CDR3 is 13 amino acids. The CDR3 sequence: CASSYAGRTEAFF. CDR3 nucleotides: TGTGCCAGCAGTTACGCGGGGCGCACTGAAGCTTTCTTT.

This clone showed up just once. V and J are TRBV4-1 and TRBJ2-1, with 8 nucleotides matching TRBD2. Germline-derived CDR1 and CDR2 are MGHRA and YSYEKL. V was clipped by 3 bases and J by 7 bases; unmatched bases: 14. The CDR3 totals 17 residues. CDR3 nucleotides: TGCGCCAGCAGCCACTTTAGCGGGATCCAAATTTGGAATGAGCAGTTCTTC. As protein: CASSHFSGIQIWNEQFF.

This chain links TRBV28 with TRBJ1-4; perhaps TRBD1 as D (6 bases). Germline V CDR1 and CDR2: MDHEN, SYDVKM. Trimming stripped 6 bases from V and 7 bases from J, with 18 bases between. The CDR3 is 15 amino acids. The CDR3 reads CASRRSQGPGEKLFF. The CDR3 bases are TGTGCCAGCAGGCGATCACAGGGTCCGGGTGAAAAACTGTTTTTT.

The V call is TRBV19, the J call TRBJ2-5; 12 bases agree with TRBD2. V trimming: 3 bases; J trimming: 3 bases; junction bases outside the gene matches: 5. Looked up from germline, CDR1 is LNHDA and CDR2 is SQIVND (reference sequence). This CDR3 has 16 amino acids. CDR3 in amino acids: CASSIGLAGGKETQYF. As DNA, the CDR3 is TGTGCCAGTAGTATTGGGCTAGCGGGAGGGAAAGAGACCCAGTACTTC.

The CDR3 coding sequence is TGTGCCATCAGTGGATCTAGCGGGAGCTCCTACAATGAGCAGTTCTTC. Its translation is CAISGSSGSSYNEQFF. V and J are TRBV10-3 and TRBJ2-1; TRBD2 aligns across 10 bases. CDR1 and CDR2 (germline): ENHRY, SYGVKD. V was clipped by 4 bases and J by 0 bases; unmatched bases: 3. CDR3 length equals 16 residues.

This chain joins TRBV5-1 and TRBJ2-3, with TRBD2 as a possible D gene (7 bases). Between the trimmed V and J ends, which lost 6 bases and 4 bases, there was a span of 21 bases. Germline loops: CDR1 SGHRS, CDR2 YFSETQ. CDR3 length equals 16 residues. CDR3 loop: CASTRGADSLPDTQYF. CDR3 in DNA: TGCGCCAGCACCCGGGGGGCAGACTCACTACCAGATACGCAGTATTTT.

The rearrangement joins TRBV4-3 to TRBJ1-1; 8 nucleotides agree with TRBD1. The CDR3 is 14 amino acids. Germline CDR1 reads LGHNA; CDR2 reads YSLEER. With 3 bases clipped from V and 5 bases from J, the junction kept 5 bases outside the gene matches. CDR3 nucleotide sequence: TGCGCCAGCAGCCAGGACAGGGTACGTACTGAAGCTTTCTTT. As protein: CASSQDRVRTEAFF.

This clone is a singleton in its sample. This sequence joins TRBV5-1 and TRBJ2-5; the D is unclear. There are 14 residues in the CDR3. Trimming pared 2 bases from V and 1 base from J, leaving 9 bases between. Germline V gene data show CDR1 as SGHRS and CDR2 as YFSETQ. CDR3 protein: CASSFGTIQETQYF. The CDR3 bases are TGCGCCAGCAGCTTTGGCACTATCCAAGAGACCCAGTACTTC.

For the CDR3, the DNA is TGTGCCAGCAGCCCCCCCCGGGACAGGGTTTTATTAACTGAAGCTTTCTTT. This translates into CASSPPRDRVLLTEAFF. This sequence joins TRBV5-6 and TRBJ1-1; 9 nucleotides agree with TRBD1. Per germline, CDR1 SGHDT and CDR2 YYEEEE. J was trimmed by 5 bases and V by 4 bases; bases with no gene match: 15. The CDR3 contains 17 residues.

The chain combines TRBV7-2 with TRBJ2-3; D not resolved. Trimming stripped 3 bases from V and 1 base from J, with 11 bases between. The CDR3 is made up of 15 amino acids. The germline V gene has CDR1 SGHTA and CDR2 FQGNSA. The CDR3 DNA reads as TGTGCCAGCAGCTTCGGCGGAAAACGCACAGATACGCAGTATTTT. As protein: CASSFGGKRTDTQYF.

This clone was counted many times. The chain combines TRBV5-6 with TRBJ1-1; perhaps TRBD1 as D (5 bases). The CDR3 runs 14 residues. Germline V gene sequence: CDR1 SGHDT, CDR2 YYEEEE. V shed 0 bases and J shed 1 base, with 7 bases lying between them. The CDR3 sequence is CASSLDTGNTEAFF. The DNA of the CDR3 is TGTGCCAGCAGCTTGGACACAGGGAACACTGAAGCTTTCTTT.

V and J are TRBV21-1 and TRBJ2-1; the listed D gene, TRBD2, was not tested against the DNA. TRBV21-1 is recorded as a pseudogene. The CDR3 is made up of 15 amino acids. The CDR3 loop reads CAERRVGSSYNEQFF. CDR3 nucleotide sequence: TGTGCCGAGAGGCGAGTCGGGAGCTCCTACAATGAGCAGTTCTTC.

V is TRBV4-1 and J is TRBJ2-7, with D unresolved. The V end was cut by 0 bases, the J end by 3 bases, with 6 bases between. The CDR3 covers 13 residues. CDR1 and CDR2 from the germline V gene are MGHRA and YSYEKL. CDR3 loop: CASSQDASYEQYF. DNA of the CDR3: TGCGCCAGCAGCCAAGATGCTAGCTACGAGCAGTACTTC.

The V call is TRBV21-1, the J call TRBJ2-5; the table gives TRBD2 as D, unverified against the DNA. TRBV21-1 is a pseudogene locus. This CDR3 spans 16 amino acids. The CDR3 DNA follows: TGTGCCAGCAGCAAAGCGGGGAGAAAGATTCAAGAGACCCAGTACTTC. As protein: CASSKAGRKIQETQYF.

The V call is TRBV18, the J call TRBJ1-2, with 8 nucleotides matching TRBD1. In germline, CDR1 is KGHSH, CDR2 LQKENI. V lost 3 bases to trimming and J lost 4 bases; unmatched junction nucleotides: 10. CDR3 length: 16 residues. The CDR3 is CASSPSGRGPLYGYTF. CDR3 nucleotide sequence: TGTGCCAGCTCACCCTCGGGCAGGGGGCCCCTCTATGGCTACACCTTC.

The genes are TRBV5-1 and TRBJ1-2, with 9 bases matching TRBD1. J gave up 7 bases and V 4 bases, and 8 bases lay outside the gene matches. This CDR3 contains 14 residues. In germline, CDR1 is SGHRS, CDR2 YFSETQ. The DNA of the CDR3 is TGCGCCAGCAGCCCGGGGACAGGGTGGAGTGGCTACACCTTC. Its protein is CASSPGTGWSGYTF.

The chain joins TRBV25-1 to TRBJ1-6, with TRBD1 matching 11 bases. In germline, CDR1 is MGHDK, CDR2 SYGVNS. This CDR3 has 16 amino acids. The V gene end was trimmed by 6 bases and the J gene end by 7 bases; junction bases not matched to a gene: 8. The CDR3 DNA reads TGTGCCAGCAGCGAAACCCGGACAGGGGGCAATTCACCCCTCCACTTT. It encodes CASSETRTGGNSPLHF.

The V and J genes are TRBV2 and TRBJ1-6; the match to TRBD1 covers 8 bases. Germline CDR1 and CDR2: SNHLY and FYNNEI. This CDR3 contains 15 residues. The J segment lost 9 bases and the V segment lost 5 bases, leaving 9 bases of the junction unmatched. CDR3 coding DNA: TGTGCCAGCAGTCAGCGGACAGGGCGTGGTTCACCCCTCCACTTT. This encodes CASSQRTGRGSPLHF. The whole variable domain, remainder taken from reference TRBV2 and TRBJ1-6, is EPEVTQTPSHQVTQMGQEVILRCVPISNHLYFYWYRQILGQKVEFLVSFYNNEISEKSEIFDDQFSVERPDGSNFTLKIRSTKLEDSAMYFCASSQRTGRGSPLHFGNGTRLTVT.

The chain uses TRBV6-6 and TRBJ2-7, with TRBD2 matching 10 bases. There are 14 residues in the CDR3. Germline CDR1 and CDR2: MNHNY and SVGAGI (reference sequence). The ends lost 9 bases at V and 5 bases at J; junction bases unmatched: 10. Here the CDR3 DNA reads TGTGCCAGTTACTATAGCGGGGGGCCGAACGAGCAGTACTTC. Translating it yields CASYYSGGPNEQYF.

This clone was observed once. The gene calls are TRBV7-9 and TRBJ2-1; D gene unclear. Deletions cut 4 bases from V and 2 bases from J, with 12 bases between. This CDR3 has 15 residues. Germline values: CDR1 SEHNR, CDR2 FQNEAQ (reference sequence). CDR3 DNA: TGTGCCAGCAGCTCAGGAAATACCCCCTACAATGAGCAGTTCTTC. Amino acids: CASSSGNTPYNEQFF.

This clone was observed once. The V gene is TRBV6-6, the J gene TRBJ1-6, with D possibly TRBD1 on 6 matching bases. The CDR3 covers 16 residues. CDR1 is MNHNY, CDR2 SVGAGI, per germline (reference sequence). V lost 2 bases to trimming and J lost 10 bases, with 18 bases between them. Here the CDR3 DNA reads TGTGCCAGCAGTTACCTCGAGCCGACAGGCCGCTCACCCCTCCACTTT. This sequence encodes CASSYLEPTGRSPLHF.

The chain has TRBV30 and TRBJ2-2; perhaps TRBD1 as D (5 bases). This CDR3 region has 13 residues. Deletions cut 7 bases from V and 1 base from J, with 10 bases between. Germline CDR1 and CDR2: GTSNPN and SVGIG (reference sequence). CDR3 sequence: CAFRVGNTGELFF. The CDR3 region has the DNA TGTGCCTTCAGGGTGGGGAACACCGGGGAGCTGTTTTTT.

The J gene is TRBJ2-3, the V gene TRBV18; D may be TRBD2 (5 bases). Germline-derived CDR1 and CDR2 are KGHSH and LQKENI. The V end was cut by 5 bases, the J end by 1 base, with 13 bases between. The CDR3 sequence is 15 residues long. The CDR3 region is CASSEGLSGTDTQYF. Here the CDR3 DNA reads TGTGCCAGCTCAGAGGGATTGAGCGGCACAGATACGCAGTATTTT.

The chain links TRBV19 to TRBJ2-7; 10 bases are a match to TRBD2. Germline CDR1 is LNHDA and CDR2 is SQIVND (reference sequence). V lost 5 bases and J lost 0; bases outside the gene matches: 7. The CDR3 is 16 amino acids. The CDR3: CASSLELAGSSYEQYF. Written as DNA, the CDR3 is TGTGCCAGTAGTCTCGAACTAGCGGGGAGCTCCTACGAGCAGTACTTC. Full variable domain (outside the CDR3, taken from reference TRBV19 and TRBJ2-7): DGGITQSPKYLFRKEGQNVTLSCEQNLNHDAMYWYRQDPGQGLRLIYYSQIVNDFQKGDIAEGYSVSREKKESFPLTVTSAQKNPTAFYLCASSLELAGSSYEQYFGPGTRLTVT.

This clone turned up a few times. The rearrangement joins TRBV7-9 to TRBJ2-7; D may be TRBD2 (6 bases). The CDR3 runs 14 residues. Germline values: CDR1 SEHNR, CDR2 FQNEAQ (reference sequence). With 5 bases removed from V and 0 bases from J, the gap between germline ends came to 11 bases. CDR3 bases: TGTGCCAGCAGCCGGGCGGGGAACTCCTACGAGCAGTACTTC. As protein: CASSRAGNSYEQYF.

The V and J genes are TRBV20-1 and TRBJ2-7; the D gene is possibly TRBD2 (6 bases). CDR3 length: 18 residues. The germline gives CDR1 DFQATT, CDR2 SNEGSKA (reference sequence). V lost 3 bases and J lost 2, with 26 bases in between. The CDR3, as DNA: TGCAGTGCTAGTAAGGAGGGAAAGTTGGGGTCGTCACCCTACGAGCAGTACTTC. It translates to CSASKEGKLGSSPYEQYF.

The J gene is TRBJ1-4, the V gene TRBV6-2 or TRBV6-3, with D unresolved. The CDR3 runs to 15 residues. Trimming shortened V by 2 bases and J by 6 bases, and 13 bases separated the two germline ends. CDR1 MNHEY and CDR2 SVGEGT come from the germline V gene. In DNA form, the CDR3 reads TGTGCCAGCAGTTACGGCGGAATACTCTATGAAAAACTGTTTTTT. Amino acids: CASSYGGILYEKLFF.